Reported below is one T cell receptor (beta chain). The data originate from a study of blood T cell repertoires in COVID-19. About the study: Nucleic acid was either cDNA or gDNA, and it came from T cells, B-cell-depleted T cells, or PBMCs.

The germline CDR1 and CDR2 sequences are LGHDT and YNNKEL (reference sequence). Trimming took 2 bases from V and 6 from J, leaving 12 bases between them. The CDR3 spans 14 residues. Clones were sequenced by immunoSEQ multiplex PCR, and TCRdb holds only the in-frame ones, with some missing. The sample has roughly 230,000 clones, approximately 91% seen once; the top ten hold around 0.86%. Sequenced sample: peripheral blood. The origin of this receptor is a man aged 25 to 45 with COVID-19, enrolled during active disease. This sequence joins TRBV3-1 (or the pseudogene TRBV3-2) and TRBJ2-3; D may be TRBD2 (6 bases). The CDR3 DNA reads TGTGCCAGCAGCCAACGGGGGTCTAGGGATACGCAGTATTTT. It yields the protein CASSQRGSRDTQYF.